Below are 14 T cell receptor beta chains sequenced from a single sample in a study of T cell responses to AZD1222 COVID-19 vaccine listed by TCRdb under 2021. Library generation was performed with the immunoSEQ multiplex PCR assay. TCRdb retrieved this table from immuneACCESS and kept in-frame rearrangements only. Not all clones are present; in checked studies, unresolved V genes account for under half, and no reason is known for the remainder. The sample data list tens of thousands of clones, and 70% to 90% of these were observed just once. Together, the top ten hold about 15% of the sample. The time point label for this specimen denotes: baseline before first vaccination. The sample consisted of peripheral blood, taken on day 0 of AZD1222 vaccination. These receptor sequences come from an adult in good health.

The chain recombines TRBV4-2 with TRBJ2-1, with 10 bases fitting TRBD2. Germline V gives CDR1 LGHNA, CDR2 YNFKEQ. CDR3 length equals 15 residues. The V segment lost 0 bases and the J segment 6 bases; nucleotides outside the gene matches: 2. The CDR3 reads CASSQDSGGANEQFF. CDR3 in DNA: TGTGCCAGCAGCCAAGACAGCGGGGGGGCCAATGAGCAGTTCTTC.

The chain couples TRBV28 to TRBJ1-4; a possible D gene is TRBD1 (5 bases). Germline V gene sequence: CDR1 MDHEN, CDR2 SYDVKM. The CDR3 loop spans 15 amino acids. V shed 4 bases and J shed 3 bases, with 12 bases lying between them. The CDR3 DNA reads TGTGCCAGCAGTTCTCGGGGGGACTCTAATGAAAAACTGTTTTTT. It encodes CASSSRGDSNEKLFF. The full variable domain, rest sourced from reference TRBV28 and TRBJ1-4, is DVKVTQSSRYLVKRTGEKVFLECVQDMDHENMFWYRQDPGLGLRLIYFSYDVKMKEKGDIPEGYSVSREKKERFSLILESASTNQTSMYLCASSSRGDSNEKLFFGSGTQLSVL.

Here the CDR3 DNA reads TGTGCCAGTAGTATTGGGACAGGGGGTTCACTCAGCAATCAGCCCCAGCATTTT. Encoded protein: CASSIGTGGSLSNQPQHF. V gene TRBV19 combines with J gene TRBJ1-5, with 11 positions matching TRBD1. The CDR3 has 18 residues. Trimming removed 3 bases from V and 1 base from J; junction bases left unmatched: 8. Germline assignment: CDR1 LNHDA and CDR2 SQIVND (reference sequence). Together with reference TRBV19 and TRBJ1-5, the CDR3 gives the full variable domain: DGGITQSPKYLFRKEGQNVTLSCEQNLNHDAMYWYRQDPGQGLRLIYYSQIVNDFQKGDIAEGYSVSREKKESFPLTVTSAQKNPTAFYLCASSIGTGGSLSNQPQHFGDGTRLSIL.

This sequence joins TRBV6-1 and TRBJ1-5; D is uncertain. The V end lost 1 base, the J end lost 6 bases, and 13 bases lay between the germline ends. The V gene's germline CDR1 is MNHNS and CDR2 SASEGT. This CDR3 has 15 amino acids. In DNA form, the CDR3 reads TGTGCCAGCAGTGAAGGTGCCAGCGAGGGTCAGCCCCAGCATTTT. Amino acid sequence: CASSEGASEGQPQHF.

DNA of the CDR3: TGTGCCAGTAGTATGAGGGGCCATTCCTACGAGCAGTACTTC. It is translated as CASSMRGHSYEQYF. V is TRBV19 and J is TRBJ2-7; the D call may be TRBD1 or TRBD2 (5 bases each). CDR3 length: 14 amino acids. The ends were cut back, 3 bases at V and 1 base at J, with 10 bases in the middle. Germline lookup yields CDR1 LNHDA and CDR2 SQIVND (reference sequence).

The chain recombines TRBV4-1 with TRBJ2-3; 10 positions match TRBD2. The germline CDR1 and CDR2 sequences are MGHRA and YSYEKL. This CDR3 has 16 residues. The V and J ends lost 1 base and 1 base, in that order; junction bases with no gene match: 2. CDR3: CASSQVAGGGTDTQYF. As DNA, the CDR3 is TGCGCCAGCAGCCAAGTAGCGGGGGGAGGCACAGATACGCAGTATTTT.

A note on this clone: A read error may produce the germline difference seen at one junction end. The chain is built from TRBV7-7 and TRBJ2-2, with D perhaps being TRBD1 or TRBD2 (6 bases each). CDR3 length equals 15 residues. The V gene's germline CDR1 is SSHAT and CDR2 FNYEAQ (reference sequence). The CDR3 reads CASSPPGGGPGELFF. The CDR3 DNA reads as TGTGCTAGCAGCCCTCCCGGGGGCGGTCCCGGGGAGCTGTTTTTT.

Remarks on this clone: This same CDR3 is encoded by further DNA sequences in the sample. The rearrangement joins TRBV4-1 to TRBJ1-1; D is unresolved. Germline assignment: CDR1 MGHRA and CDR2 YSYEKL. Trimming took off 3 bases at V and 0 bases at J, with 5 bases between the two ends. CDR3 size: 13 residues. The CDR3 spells CASSQAVNTEAFF. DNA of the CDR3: TGCGCCAGCAGCCAGGCTGTGAACACTGAAGCTTTCTTT.

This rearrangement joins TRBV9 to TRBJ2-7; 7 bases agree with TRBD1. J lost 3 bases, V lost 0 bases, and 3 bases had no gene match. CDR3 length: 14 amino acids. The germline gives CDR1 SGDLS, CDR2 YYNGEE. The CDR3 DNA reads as TGTGCCAGCAGCGTAGGACAGGGTATCTACGAGCAGTACTTC. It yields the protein CASSVGQGIYEQYF.

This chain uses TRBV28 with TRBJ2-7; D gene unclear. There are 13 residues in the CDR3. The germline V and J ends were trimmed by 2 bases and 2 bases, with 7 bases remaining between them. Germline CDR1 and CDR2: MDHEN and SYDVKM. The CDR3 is CASSLARAYEQYF. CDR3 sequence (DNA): TGTGCCAGCAGTTTAGCTCGGGCCTACGAGCAGTACTTC.

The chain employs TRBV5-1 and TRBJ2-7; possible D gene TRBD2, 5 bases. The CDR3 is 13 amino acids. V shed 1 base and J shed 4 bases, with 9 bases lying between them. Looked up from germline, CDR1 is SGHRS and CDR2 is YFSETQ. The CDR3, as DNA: TGCGCCAGCAGCTTGAACGACTATTACGAGCAGTACTTC. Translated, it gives CASSLNDYYEQYF.

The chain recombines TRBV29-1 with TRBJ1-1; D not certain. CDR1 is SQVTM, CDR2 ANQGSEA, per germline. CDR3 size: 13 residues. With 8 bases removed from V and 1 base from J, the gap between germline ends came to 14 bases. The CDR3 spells CSFPLPGNTEAFF. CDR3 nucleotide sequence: TGCAGCTTCCCACTTCCAGGGAACACTGAAGCTTTCTTT.

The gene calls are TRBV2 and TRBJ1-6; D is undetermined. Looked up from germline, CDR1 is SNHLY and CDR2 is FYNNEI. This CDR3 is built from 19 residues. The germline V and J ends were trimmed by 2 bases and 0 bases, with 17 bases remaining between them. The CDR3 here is CASSEPAVAPSSYNSPLHF. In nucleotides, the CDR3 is TGTGCCAGCAGTGAACCAGCCGTAGCTCCGAGCTCCTATAATTCACCCCTCCACTTT.

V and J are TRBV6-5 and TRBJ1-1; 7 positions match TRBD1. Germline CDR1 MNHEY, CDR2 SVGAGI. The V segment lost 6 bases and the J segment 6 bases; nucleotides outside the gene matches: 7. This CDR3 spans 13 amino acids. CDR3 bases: TGTGCCAGCAGCGTACAGGGGAGGGCTGAAGCTTTCTTT. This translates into CASSVQGRAEAFF.